These 23 T cell receptor beta chains originate from one sample sequenced in a study of Ad26.COV2.S vaccination and SARS-CoV-2 variants. As for treatment: 15 to 20 received Ad26.COV2.S at low or high dose, single or two shots; about 5 received placebo; per-sample allocation not given. Sampling occurred on day 63 after the first vaccine or placebo injection. Assay used: immunoSEQ multiplex PCR; TCRdb lists only in-frame clones, some missing. Of about 480,000 clones listed, roughly 89% are singletons. The sequencing here drew on peripheral blood, taken in a trial of Ad26.COV2.S vaccine versus placebo. The source is a person aged 18-65 years who received the Ad26.COV2.S COVID-19 vaccine or a placebo.

The chain couples TRBV18 to TRBJ2-1; D possibly uses TRBD1 or TRBD2 (5 bases each). V was shortened by 4 bases and J by 0 bases, with 10 bases between the two germline ends. CDR1 KGHSH and CDR2 LQKENI come from the germline V gene. The length of the CDR3 is 15 residues. CDR3 sequence reads: CASSRDDLSYNEQFF. CDR3 sequence (DNA): TGTGCCAGCTCACGGGACGACCTCTCCTACAATGAGCAGTTCTTC.

This chain's CDR3 is CASSGGPGPNSPLHF. The CDR3 region has the DNA TGTGCCAGCAGCGGCGGTCCAGGACCTAATTCACCCCTCCACTTT. This chain joins TRBV9 and TRBJ1-6, with D uncertain. The CDR3 totals 15 residues. Germline CDR1 and CDR2: SGDLS and YYNGEE. V lost 3 bases, J lost 6 bases, and 13 bases lay in between.

V usage is TRBV27 and J usage is TRBJ2-1; D is perhaps TRBD1 (5 bases). Germline V gene sequence: CDR1 MNHEY, CDR2 SMNVEV (reference sequence). Trimming cost V 4 bases and J 0 bases, with 10 bases left between them. The CDR3 is made up of 15 amino acids. CDR3 nucleotides: TGTGCCAGCAGTTACAGACAGAGCTCCTACAATGAGCAGTTCTTC. This sequence encodes CASSYRQSSYNEQFF.

This chain uses TRBV9 with TRBJ2-1; D is unclear. The V gene lost 1 base and the J gene lost 5 bases, with 10 bases spanning the gap. Looked up from germline, CDR1 is SGDLS and CDR2 is YYNGEE. This CDR3 has 14 amino acids. The DNA of the CDR3 is TGTGCCAGCAGCGTAAGTATTCGGCACAATGAGCAGTTCTTC. It encodes CASSVSIRHNEQFF.

The gene calls are TRBV13 and TRBJ2-2, with 10 bases lining up with TRBD1. The length of the CDR3 is 17 residues. Germline lookup yields CDR1 PRHDT and CDR2 FYEKMQ (reference sequence). Trimming removed 6 bases from V and 4 bases from J; junction bases left unmatched: 11. The CDR3 sequence is CASSRRRDRGRTGELFF. In DNA form, the CDR3 reads TGTGCCAGCAGTCGTCGGCGTGACAGGGGGCGCACCGGGGAGCTGTTTTTT.

The chain joins TRBV4-2 to TRBJ1-4; D remains unclear. The CDR3 is 15 residues long. V was pared by 1 base and J by 8 bases, with 14 bases between. CDR1 is LGHNA, CDR2 YNFKEQ, per germline. In nucleotides, the CDR3 is TGTGCCAGCAGCCAAGTACGTGGGAGATCCGAAAAACTGTTTTTT. Amino acid sequence: CASSQVRGRSEKLFF.

The CDR3 DNA reads TGTGCCAGCAGCAAAACCGGGACAGGAGTCTACGAGCAGTACTTC. This encodes CASSKTGTGVYEQYF. The rearrangement links TRBV9 to TRBJ2-7; TRBD1 matches 8 bases. The CDR3 loop spans 15 amino acids. With V trimmed by 4 bases and J by 3 bases, 9 bases remained unmatched. Germline V CDR1 and CDR2: SGDLS, YYNGEE. The full variable domain, with the rest looked up from reference TRBV9 and TRBJ2-7, is DSGVTQTPKHLITATGQRVTLRCSPRSGDLSVYWYQQSLDQGLQFLIQYYNGEERAKGNILERFSAQQFPDLHSELNLSSLELGDSALYFCASSKTGTGVYEQYFGPGTRLTVT.

CDR3 in DNA: TGTGCCAGCAGCGGTTGGGATAGCGGATACAATGAGCAGTTCTTC. It codes for CASSGWDSGYNEQFF. V and J are TRBV6-2 or TRBV6-3 and TRBJ2-1; D possibly corresponds to TRBD2 (6 bases). Germline CDR1 and CDR2: MNHEY and SVGEGT. V shed 6 bases and J shed 4 bases, with 16 bases lying between them. The length of the CDR3 is 15 residues.

This chain links TRBV19 with TRBJ1-2; TRBD1 matches at 7 bases. CDR1 is LNHDA and CDR2 is SQIVND in the germline V gene (reference sequence). V lost 11 bases to trimming and J lost 6 bases; unmatched junction nucleotides: 9. The CDR3 runs to 12 residues. The CDR3 DNA follows: TGTGCCGGACGGACAGGAAATAATGGCTACACCTTC. Its protein is CAGRTGNNGYTF.

The V gene is TRBV14, the J gene TRBJ2-2; D remains ambiguous. The V gene's germline CDR1 is SGHDN and CDR2 FVKESK. Deletions cut 2 bases from V and 5 bases from J, with 12 bases between. The CDR3 loop spans 15 amino acids. Here the CDR3 DNA reads TGTGCCAGCAGCCAACGCGCGACTCGGACCGGGGAGCTGTTTTTT. Translated: CASSQRATRTGELFF.

The table lists this clone with a few counts. The chain employs TRBV6-8 and TRBJ2-7, with 9 bases that match TRBD2. Trimming took 7 bases from V and 2 from J; bases not matched to a gene: 9. This CDR3 is 15 amino acids long. Germline-derived CDR1 and CDR2 are MNHGY and SAAAGT. CDR3 sequence reads: CASNKETSGTYEQYF. CDR3 coding DNA: TGTGCCAGCAATAAAGAGACTAGCGGAACCTACGAGCAGTACTTC.

This clone was counted a few times. J is TRBJ2-3 and V is TRBV29-1; D uncertain. Trimming cost V 7 bases and J 1 base, with 3 bases left between them. The CDR3 loop spans 10 amino acids. Germline-derived CDR1 and CDR2 are SQVTM and ANQGSEA. CDR3 coding DNA: TGCAGCGCCCGCACAGATACGCAGTATTTT. Translating it yields CSARTDTQYF.

The CDR3 bases are TGTGCCAGCAGCCAAAACGGACTAGGGTCCTACAATGAGCAGTTCTTC. This encodes CASSQNGLGSYNEQFF. The V and J genes are TRBV3-1 (or the pseudogene TRBV3-2) and TRBJ2-1; 7 positions match TRBD2. CDR1 and CDR2 from the germline V gene are LGHDT and YNNKEL (reference sequence). This CDR3 is built from 16 residues. V lost 2 bases to trimming and J lost 1 base; unmatched junction nucleotides: 5.

The V and J genes are TRBV19 and TRBJ2-7; 10 bases are shared with TRBD2. The CDR3 consists of 16 residues. Germline CDR1 and CDR2: LNHDA and SQIVND (reference sequence). The trim removed 4 bases at V and 2 bases at J, leaving 8 bases unmatched. Here the CDR3 reads CASSTGTSETPYEQYF. The DNA of the CDR3 is TGTGCCAGTAGTACCGGGACTAGCGAGACCCCCTACGAGCAGTACTTC.

The V and J genes are TRBV14 and TRBJ2-7, with D possibly matching TRBD1 (6 bases). This CDR3 has 15 amino acids. Germline values: CDR1 SGHDN, CDR2 FVKESK. V gave up 3 bases and J gave up 2 bases, with 14 bases separating them. The CDR3 loop is CASSQGAGVTYEQYF. The CDR3 DNA sequence: TGTGCCAGCAGCCAGGGGGCCGGAGTGACCTACGAGCAGTACTTC.

The rearrangement links TRBV28 to TRBJ2-2, with no clear D. This CDR3 has 15 residues. Trimming removed 8 bases at V and 3 bases at J, with 16 bases between. The germline V gene encodes CDR1 MDHEN and CDR2 SYDVKM. The CDR3: CASGKGPIDTGELFF. Written as DNA, the CDR3 is TGTGCCAGCGGAAAGGGTCCGATCGACACCGGGGAGCTGTTTTTT.

The chain links TRBV30 to TRBJ2-7, with 8 positions matching TRBD1. Trimming took 3 bases from V and 2 from J; bases not matched to a gene: 6. The CDR3 loop spans 14 amino acids. Germline V gives CDR1 GTSNPN, CDR2 SVGIG (reference sequence). CDR3 sequence reads: CAWSRQGKPYEQYF. CDR3 DNA sequence: TGTGCCTGGAGCCGACAGGGGAAGCCCTACGAGCAGTACTTC.

The chain uses TRBV28 and TRBJ2-7, with 11 bases that match TRBD1. This CDR3 contains 12 residues. J was trimmed by 9 bases and V by 6 bases; bases with no gene match: 4. CDR1 MDHEN and CDR2 SYDVKM come from the germline V gene. In DNA, the CDR3 is TGTGCCAGCAGCTTTGGGACAGGGGGGCAGTACTTC. It yields the protein CASSFGTGGQYF.

The chain uses TRBV28 and TRBJ2-2, with D tentatively TRBD1 or TRBD2 (7 bases each). Germline V gene lookup returns CDR1 MDHEN and CDR2 SYDVKM. With 8 bases removed from V and 7 bases from J, the gap between germline ends came to 17 bases. The CDR3 length is 14 residues. The CDR3 region is CASRGAGGIGELFF. The CDR3 region has the DNA TGTGCCAGCCGGGGGGCAGGGGGGATCGGGGAGCTGTTTTTT. The whole variable domain, filled in from reference TRBV28 and TRBJ2-2, reads DVKVTQSSRYLVKRTGEKVFLECVQDMDHENMFWYRQDPGLGLRLIYFSYDVKMKEKGDIPEGYSVSREKKERFSLILESASTNQTSMYLCASRGAGGIGELFFGEGSRLTVL.

This chain joins TRBV15 and TRBJ2-7; the match to TRBD1 covers 7 bases. After removal of 1 base from V and 6 bases from J, the junction contained 6 bases not matched to a gene. CDR1 is LNHNV and CDR2 is YYDKDF in the germline V gene (reference sequence). CDR3 length: 14 residues. CDR3 residues: CATSRVLTGFEQYF. The CDR3 region has the DNA TGTGCCACCAGCAGAGTACTGACAGGGTTCGAGCAGTACTTC.

This clone was observed a single time. V and J are TRBV5-1 and TRBJ2-3; 11 bases align to TRBD2. Trimming at V came to 0 bases and at J to 3 bases, leaving 3 bases not matched to a gene. Germline lookup yields CDR1 SGHRS and CDR2 YFSETQ. CDR3 length: 16 residues. CDR3 bases: TGCGCCAGCAGCTTGGATAGACTAGCGGGAACAGATACGCAGTATTTT. Translation: CASSLDRLAGTDTQYF.

The chain employs TRBV2 and TRBJ2-6; D unclear. V dropped 3 bases and J dropped 0 bases, with 3 bases sitting between them. Germline V lookup: CDR1 SNHLY, CDR2 FYNNEI. The CDR3 is made up of 14 amino acids. Here the CDR3 reads CASSETSGANVLTF. Written as DNA, the CDR3 is TGTGCCAGCAGTGAGACCTCTGGGGCCAACGTCCTGACTTTC. Supplemented by reference TRBV2 and TRBJ2-6, the full variable domain reads EPEVTQTPSHQVTQMGQEVILRCVPISNHLYFYWYRQILGQKVEFLVSFYNNEISEKSEIFDDQFSVERPDGSNFTLKIRSTKLEDSAMYFCASSETSGANVLTFGAGSRLTVL.

The chain recombines TRBV6-4 with TRBJ2-1, with TRBD1 matching over 8 bases. Trimming at V came to 6 bases and at J to 13 bases, leaving 11 bases not matched to a gene. Germline V lookup: CDR1 MRHNA, CDR2 SNTAGT. The CDR3 extends over 13 amino acids. The DNA of the CDR3 is TGTGCCAGCAGAGAGACAGGGGCCTCAATCCAGTTCTTC. This encodes CASRETGASIQFF.